This TCR beta chain was identified in a study of cytomegalovirus exposure and HLA in healthy donors. Overall study findings and caveats: One cluster of highly shared sequence variants probably arose as a sequencing artifact.

It was with 60 Vbeta and 13 Jbeta primers that the PCR ran. Generated by immunoSEQ multiplex PCR, the TCRdb table keeps only in-frame clones and is missing some. The table records 130,000 to 150,000 clones, 80% of them present only once. The CDR3 spans 15 residues. Germline V lookup: CDR1 PRHDT, CDR2 FYEKMQ (reference sequence). V shed 3 bases, J shed 1 base, and the junction held 5 bases outside the gene matches. The donors were healthy bone marrow donors. About this clone: Its specificity is not known.

This TCR was sampled from a male donor in good health and CMV-seronegative. The genes are TRBV13 and TRBJ2-5, with TRBD2 matching over 7 bases. Sequencing input: PBMCs. The CDR3 sequence: CASSLRGYSQETQYF. CDR3 nucleotides: TGTGCCAGCAGCTTGCGGGGGTACTCCCAAGAGACCCAGTACTTC.